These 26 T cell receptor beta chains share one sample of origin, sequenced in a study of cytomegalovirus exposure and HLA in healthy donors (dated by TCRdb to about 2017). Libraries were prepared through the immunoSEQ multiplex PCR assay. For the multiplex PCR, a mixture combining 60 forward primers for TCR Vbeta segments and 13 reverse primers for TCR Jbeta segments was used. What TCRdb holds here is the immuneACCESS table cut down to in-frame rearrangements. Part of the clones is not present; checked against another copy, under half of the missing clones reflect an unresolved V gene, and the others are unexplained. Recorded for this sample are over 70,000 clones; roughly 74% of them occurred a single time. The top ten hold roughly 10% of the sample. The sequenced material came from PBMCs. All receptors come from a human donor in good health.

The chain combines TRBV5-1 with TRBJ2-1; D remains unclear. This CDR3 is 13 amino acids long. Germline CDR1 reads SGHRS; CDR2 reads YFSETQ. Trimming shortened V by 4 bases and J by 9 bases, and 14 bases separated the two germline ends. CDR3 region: CASSPEFIREQFF. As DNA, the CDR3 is TGCGCCAGCAGCCCCGAGTTTATTCGTGAGCAGTTCTTC. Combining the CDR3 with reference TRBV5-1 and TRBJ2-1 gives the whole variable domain KAGVTQTPRYLIKTRGQQVTLSCSPISGHRSVSWYQQTPGQGLQFLFEYFSETQRNKGNFPGRFSGRQFSNSRSEMNVSTLELGDSALYLCASSPEFIREQFFGPGTRLTVL.

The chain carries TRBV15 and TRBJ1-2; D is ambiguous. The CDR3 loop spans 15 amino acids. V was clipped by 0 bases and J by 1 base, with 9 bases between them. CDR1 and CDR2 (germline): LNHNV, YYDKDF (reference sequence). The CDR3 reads CATSRDANSNYGYTF. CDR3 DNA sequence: TGTGCCACCAGCAGAGACGCGAATAGTAACTATGGCTACACCTTC.

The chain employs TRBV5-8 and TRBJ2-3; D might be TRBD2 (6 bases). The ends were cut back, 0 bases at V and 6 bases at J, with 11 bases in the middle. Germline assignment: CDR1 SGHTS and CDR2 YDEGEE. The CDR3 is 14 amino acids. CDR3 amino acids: CASSLDGRTDTQYF. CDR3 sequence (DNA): TGTGCCAGCAGCTTGGACGGGAGAACGGATACGCAGTATTTT.

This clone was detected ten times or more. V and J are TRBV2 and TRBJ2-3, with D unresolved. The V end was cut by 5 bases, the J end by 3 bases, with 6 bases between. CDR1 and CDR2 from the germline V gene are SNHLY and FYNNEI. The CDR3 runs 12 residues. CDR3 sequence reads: CASSLQTDTQYF. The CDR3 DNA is TGTGCCAGCAGTTTACAGACAGATACGCAGTATTTT.

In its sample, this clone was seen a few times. CDR3: CASSLLRAEETFF. DNA of the CDR3: TGTGCCAGCAGCTTATTGCGTGCGGAGGAGACGTTTTTT. V gene TRBV7-3 combines with J gene TRBJ2-2, with a possible D match to TRBD2 (5 bases). Germline loops: CDR1 SGHTA, CDR2 FQGTGA. The CDR3 has 13 residues. V lost 2 bases and J 16 bases, leaving 17 bases between the germline ends.

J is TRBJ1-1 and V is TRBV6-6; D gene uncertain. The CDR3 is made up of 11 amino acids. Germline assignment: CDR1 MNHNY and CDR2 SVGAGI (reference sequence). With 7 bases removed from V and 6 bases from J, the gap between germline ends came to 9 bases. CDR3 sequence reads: CASTYSSEAFF. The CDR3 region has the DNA TGTGCCAGCACGTACAGTTCTGAAGCTTTCTTT.

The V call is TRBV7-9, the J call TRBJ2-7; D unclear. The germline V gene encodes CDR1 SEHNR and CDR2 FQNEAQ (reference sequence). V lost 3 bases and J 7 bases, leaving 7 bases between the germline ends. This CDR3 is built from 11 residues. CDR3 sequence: CASSLRGEQYF. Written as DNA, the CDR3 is TGTGCCAGCAGCTTGAGAGGAGAGCAGTACTTC.

The CDR3 sequence is CASSFAWTSGSTGANVLTF. DNA for the CDR3: TGTGCCAGCAGCTTTGCTTGGACTAGCGGGAGTACTGGGGCCAACGTCCTGACTTTC. The V call is TRBV12-1, the J call TRBJ2-6; the D call in the table, TRBD2, was not verified against the DNA. TRBV12-1 is noted as a pseudogene. The CDR3 is made up of 19 amino acids.

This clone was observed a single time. The CDR3 is CASSLGGLAGETQYF. DNA of the CDR3: TGTGCCAGCAGCTTAGGAGGACTAGCGGGAGAGACCCAGTACTTC. The V gene is TRBV7-9, the J gene TRBJ2-5; 11 bases line up with TRBD2. The CDR3 is 15 residues long. J was trimmed by 4 bases and V by 1 base; bases with no gene match: 2. Germline V gives CDR1 SEHNR, CDR2 FQNEAQ (reference sequence).

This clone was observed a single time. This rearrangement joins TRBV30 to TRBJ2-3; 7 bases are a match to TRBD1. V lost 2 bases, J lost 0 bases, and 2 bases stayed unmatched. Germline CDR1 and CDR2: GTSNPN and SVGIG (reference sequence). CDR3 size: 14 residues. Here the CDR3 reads CAWSYRGSTDTQYF. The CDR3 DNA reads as TGTGCCTGGAGTTACAGGGGAAGCACAGATACGCAGTATTTT.

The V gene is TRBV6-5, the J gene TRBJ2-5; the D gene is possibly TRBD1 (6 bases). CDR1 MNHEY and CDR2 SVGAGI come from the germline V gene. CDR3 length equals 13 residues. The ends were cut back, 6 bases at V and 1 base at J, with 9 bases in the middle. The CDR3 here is CASRRTAQETQYF. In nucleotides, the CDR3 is TGTGCCAGCAGAAGGACAGCCCAAGAGACCCAGTACTTC.

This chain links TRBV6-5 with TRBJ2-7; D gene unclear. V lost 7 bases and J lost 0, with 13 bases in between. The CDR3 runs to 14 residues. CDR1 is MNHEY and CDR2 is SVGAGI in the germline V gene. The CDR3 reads CASKARSDSYEQYF. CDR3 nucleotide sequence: TGTGCCAGCAAGGCGAGGTCAGACTCCTACGAGCAGTACTTC.

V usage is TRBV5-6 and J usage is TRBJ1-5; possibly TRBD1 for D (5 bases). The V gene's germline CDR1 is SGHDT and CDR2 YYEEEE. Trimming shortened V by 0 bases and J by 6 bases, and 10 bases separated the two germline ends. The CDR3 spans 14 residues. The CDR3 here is CASSLGGVLQPQHF. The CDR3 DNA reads TGTGCCAGCAGCTTGGGGGGCGTTCTTCAGCCCCAGCATTTT.

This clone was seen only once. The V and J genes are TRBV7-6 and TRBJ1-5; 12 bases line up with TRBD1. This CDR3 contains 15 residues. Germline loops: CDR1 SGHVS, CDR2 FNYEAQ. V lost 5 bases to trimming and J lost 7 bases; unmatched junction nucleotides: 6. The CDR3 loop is CASSKGQGAGQPQHF. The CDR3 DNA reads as TGTGCCAGCAGCAAGGGACAGGGGGCAGGCCAGCCCCAGCATTTT.

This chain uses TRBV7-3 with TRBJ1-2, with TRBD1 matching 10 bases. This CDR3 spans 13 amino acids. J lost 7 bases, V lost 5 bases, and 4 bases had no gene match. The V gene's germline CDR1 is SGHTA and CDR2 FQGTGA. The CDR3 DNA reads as TGTGCCAGCAGCCTGACAGGGGGCTGTGGCTACACCTTC. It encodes CASSLTGGCGYTF.

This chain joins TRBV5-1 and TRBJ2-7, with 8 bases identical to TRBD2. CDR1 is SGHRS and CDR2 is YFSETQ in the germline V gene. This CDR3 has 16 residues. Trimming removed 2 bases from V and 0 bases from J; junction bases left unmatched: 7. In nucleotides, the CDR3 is TGCGCCAGCAGCTTCACCACTAGCGGAAGCTCCTACGAGCAGTACTTC. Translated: CASSFTTSGSSYEQYF.

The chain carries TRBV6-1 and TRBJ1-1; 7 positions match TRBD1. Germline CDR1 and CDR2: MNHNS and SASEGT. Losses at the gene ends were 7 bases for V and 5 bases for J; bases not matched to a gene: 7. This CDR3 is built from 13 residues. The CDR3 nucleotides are TGTGCCAGCACCTATAGGGACAGTACTGAAGCTTTCTTT. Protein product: CASTYRDSTEAFF.

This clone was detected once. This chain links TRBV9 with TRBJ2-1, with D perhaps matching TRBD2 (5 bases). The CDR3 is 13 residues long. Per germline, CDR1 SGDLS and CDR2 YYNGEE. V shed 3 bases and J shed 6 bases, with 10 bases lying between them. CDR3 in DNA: TGTGCCAGCAGCGAAGCTAGCCTCAATGAGCAGTTCTTC. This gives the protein CASSEASLNEQFF. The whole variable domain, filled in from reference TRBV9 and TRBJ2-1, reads DSGVTQTPKHLITATGQRVTLRCSPRSGDLSVYWYQQSLDQGLQFLIQYYNGEERAKGNILERFSAQQFPDLHSELNLSSLELGDSALYFCASSEASLNEQFFGPGTRLTVL.

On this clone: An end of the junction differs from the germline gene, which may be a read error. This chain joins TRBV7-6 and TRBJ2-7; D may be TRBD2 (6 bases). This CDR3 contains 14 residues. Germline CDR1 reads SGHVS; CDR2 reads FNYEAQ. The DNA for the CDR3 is TGTGCCAGCAGCAGGCCGGGACTCTCCTCCGAGCAGTACTTC. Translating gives CASSRPGLSSEQYF.

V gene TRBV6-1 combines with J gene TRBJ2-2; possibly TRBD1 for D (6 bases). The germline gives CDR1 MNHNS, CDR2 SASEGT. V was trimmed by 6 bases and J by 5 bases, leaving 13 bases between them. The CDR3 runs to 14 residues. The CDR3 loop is CASRLTQGTGELFF. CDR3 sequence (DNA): TGTGCCAGCAGATTGACACAGGGTACCGGGGAGCTGTTTTTT.

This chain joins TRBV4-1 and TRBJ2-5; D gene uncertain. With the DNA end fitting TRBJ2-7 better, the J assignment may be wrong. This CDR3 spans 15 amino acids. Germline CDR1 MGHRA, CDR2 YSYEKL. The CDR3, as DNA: TGCGCCAGCAGCCAAGTTCCGTCGTTAACCTACGAGCAGTACTTC. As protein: CASSQVPSLTYEQYF.

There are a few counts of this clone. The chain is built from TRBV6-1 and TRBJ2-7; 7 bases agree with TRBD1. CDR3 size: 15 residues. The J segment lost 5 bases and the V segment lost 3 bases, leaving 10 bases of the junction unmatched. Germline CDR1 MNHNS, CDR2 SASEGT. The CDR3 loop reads CASSEGTGASHEQYF. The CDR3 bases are TGTGCCAGCAGTGAGGGTACAGGGGCAAGCCACGAGCAGTACTTC.

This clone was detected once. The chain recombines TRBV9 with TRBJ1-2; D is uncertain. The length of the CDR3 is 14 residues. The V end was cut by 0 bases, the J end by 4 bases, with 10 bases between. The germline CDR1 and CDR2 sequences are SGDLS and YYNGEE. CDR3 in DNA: TGTGCCAGCAGCGTAGGTGACTCTACCTATGGCTACACCTTC. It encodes CASSVGDSTYGYTF.

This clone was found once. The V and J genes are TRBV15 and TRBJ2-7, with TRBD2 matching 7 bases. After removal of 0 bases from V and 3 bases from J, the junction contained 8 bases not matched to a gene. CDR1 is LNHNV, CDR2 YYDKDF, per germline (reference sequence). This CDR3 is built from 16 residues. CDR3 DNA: TGTGCCACCAGCAGAGATAGGTCGAGCGGGAACTACGAGCAGTACTTC. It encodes CATSRDRSSGNYEQYF.

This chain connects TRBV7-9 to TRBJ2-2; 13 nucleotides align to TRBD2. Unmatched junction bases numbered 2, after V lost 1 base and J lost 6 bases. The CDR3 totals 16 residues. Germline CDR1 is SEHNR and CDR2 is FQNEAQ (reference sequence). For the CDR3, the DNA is TGTGCCAGCAGCTTAGGGACTAGCGGGAGATCCGGGGAGCTGTTTTTT. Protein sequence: CASSLGTSGRSGELFF.

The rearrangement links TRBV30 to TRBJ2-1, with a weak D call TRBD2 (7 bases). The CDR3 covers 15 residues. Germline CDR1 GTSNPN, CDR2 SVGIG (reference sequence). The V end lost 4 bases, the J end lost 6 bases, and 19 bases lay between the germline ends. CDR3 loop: CAWIGGKGGGNEQFF. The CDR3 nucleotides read TGTGCCTGGATCGGGGGGAAGGGGGGCGGCAATGAGCAGTTCTTC.